The 28 T cell receptor beta chains listed next were all sequenced from one sample in a study of blood T cells in healthy people across ages (dated by TCRdb to the mid-2010s). The library was made by 5' RACE. Sequenced on an Illumina HiSeq 2500. A second PCR of about 7 to 12 cycles was run with a J-beta primer mix and a sample-barcoded 5' primer. Starting from the raw public reads, TCRdb applied fastp trimming at Q25, assembled clones with MiXCR and retained in-frame beta chains. For every CDR3 protein sequence, its rows merge into one entry that carries the most common genes and DNA. Here the sample has about 580,000 distinct CDR3 sequences; roughly 48% occur a single time. The ten largest clones take up approximately 25% of the sample. Source material: blood. The receptors were gathered from a man at least 80 years old in good health.

The chain joins TRBV7-2 to TRBJ2-2, with D perhaps TRBD2 (6 bases). V shed 1 base and J shed 2 bases, with 11 bases lying between them. This CDR3 is built from 16 residues. Germline loops: CDR1 SGHTA, CDR2 FQGNSA. The CDR3 nucleotides are TGTGCCAGCAGCTTAGTTGGGACTGCCAACACCGGGGAGCTGTTTTTT. As protein: CASSLVGTANTGELFF. The full variable domain, with the rest looked up from reference TRBV7-2 and TRBJ2-2, is GAGVSQSPSNKVTEKGKDVELRCDPISGHTALYWYRQSLGQGLEFLIYFQGNSAPDKSGLPSDRFSAERTGGSVSTLTIQRTQQEDSAVYLCASSLVGTANTGELFFGEGSRLTVL.

This clonotype was counted a few times. This rearrangement joins TRBV10-3 to TRBJ2-7; D gene uncertain. This CDR3 has 11 amino acids. Per germline, CDR1 ENHRY and CDR2 SYGVKD. V was pared by 0 bases and J by 6 bases, with 3 bases between. CDR3 coding DNA: TGTGCCATCAGTGAGTCCCGCGAGCAGTACTTC. Translation gives CAISESREQYF.

V is TRBV6-6 and J is TRBJ2-3; D perhaps matches TRBD1 (6 bases). Germline V CDR1 and CDR2: MNHNY, SVGAGI (reference sequence). Trimming cost V 2 bases and J 2 bases, with 14 bases left between them. This CDR3 has 16 residues. CDR3 region: CASSYRATGTTDTQYF. In DNA form, the CDR3 reads TGTGCCAGCAGTTACCGCGCGACAGGTACCACAGATACGCAGTATTTT.

This clonotype was picked up one time. DNA for the CDR3: TGTGCCAGCAGTTTAGAAGGATTTGGAACCCAGTACTTC. Its translation: CASSLEGFGTQYF. The chain carries TRBV28 and TRBJ2-5, with unresolved D. This CDR3 has 13 residues. Trimming cost V 2 bases and J 8 bases, with 12 bases left between them. Germline loops: CDR1 MDHEN, CDR2 SYDVKM.

Remarks on this clonotype: One base away lies a much larger clone, so this may be a sequencing read error. The genes are TRBV6-6 and TRBJ2-5; D tentatively fits TRBD1 or TRBD2 (5 bases each). There are 15 residues in the CDR3. The V and J ends lost 4 bases and 1 base respectively, with 13 bases between them. In germline, CDR1 is MNHNY, CDR2 SVGAGI (reference sequence). CDR3 loop: CASSSHRDGQETQYF. CDR3 DNA: TGTGCCAGCAGTTCTCACCGGGACGGCCAAGAGACCCAGTACTTC.

This chain connects TRBV10-3 to TRBJ2-7; D call uncertain. The germline V and J ends were trimmed by 5 bases and 7 bases, with 12 bases remaining between them. Germline V gene sequence: CDR1 ENHRY, CDR2 SYGVKD. The CDR3 runs to 12 residues. CDR3 in DNA: TGTGCCATCAGTCCGAATGGGAATGAGCAGTACTTC. This sequence encodes CAISPNGNEQYF.

This clonotype was seen a single time. This chain links TRBV20-1 with TRBJ1-6; 7 nucleotides line up with TRBD1. The trim removed 0 bases at V and 5 bases at J, leaving 4 bases unmatched. Per germline, CDR1 DFQATT and CDR2 SNEGSKA (reference sequence). The CDR3 consists of 15 residues. In nucleotides, the CDR3 is TGCAGTGCTAGAGATCCCGACAGGGATAATTCACCCCTCCACTTT. This codes for CSARDPDRDNSPLHF.

This clonotype was recorded many times. The chain recombines TRBV12-3 or TRBV12-4 with TRBJ1-5; 8 bases are shared with TRBD1. The length of the CDR3 is 14 residues. Unmatched junction bases numbered 3, after V lost 6 bases and J lost 2 bases. The CDR3 loop is CASSLQGGNQPQHF. For the CDR3, the DNA is TGTGCCAGCAGCTTACAGGGGGGCAATCAGCCCCAGCATTTT.

The V call is TRBV5-1, the J call TRBJ2-2, with 7 bases aligning to TRBD1. V lost 8 bases and J lost 4; bases outside the gene matches: 11. Germline loops: CDR1 SGHRS, CDR2 YFSETQ. The CDR3 runs 15 residues. CDR3 sequence (DNA): TGCGCCAGGTTAAAGGGGGCACGGAGCACCGGGGAGCTGTTTTTT. This sequence encodes CARLKGARSTGELFF.

The chain couples TRBV30 to TRBJ1-2; no clear D gene. The germline V gene encodes CDR1 GTSNPN and CDR2 SVGIG (reference sequence). Trimming stripped 1 base from V and 8 bases from J, with 14 bases between. The CDR3 sequence is 13 residues long. The CDR3 reads CAWSGGMEWGYTF. The CDR3 nucleotides are TGTGCCTGGAGTGGCGGTATGGAGTGGGGCTACACCTTC.

This clonotype was detected only a few times. The V gene is TRBV7-9, the J gene TRBJ1-5, with TRBD1 matching over 8 bases. Germline V gives CDR1 SEHNR, CDR2 FQNEAQ (reference sequence). J lost 5 bases, V lost 4 bases, and 4 bases had no gene match. CDR3 length: 14 residues. The chain's CDR3 is CASSYGQGDQPQHF. The CDR3 region has the DNA TGTGCCAGCAGCTACGGACAGGGCGATCAGCCCCAGCATTTT.

This clonotype was seen a few times. The chain couples TRBV7-9 to TRBJ2-3, with D uncertain. Germline V gene lookup returns CDR1 SEHNR and CDR2 FQNEAQ (reference sequence). The CDR3 runs to 14 residues. Trimming removed 5 bases from V and 2 bases from J, with 11 bases in between. The CDR3 DNA follows: TGTGCCAGCAGCCCTCTCGGCAACACAGATACGCAGTATTTT. This encodes CASSPLGNTDTQYF.

This clonotype appeared a few times. The genes are TRBV24-1 and TRBJ2-7, with TRBD2 matching over 8 bases. The V gene end was trimmed by 5 bases and the J gene end by 6 bases; junction bases not matched to a gene: 5. Germline V gives CDR1 KGHDR, CDR2 SFDVKD. The CDR3 contains 13 residues. Here the CDR3 reads CATSGLASSEQYF. Written as DNA, the CDR3 is TGTGCCACCAGTGGACTAGCGTCTAGCGAGCAGTACTTC.

This clonotype has only one observation. This may stem from a read error, because a much larger clone lies one nucleotide away. The CDR3 DNA is TGTGCCAACAGTTCTACTCGAAGAGCTTTCTTT. It yields the protein CANSSTRRAFF. V and J are TRBV6-5 and TRBJ1-1; no definite D call. Per germline, CDR1 MNHEY and CDR2 SVGAGI. This CDR3 has 11 residues.

The table lists this clonotype with a count of one. This chain connects TRBV9 to TRBJ2-1; 8 nucleotides align to TRBD2. Germline V CDR1 and CDR2: SGDLS, YYNGEE. The V segment lost 0 bases and the J segment 4 bases; nucleotides outside the gene matches: 6. The CDR3 totals 16 residues. This CDR3 reads CASSVGTSGAYNEQFF. The CDR3 nucleotides read TGTGCCAGCAGCGTAGGAACTAGCGGAGCATACAATGAGCAGTTCTTC.

The genes are TRBV7-2 and TRBJ2-6; 7 bases are a match to TRBD1. The CDR3 is 19 amino acids. Germline values: CDR1 SGHTA, CDR2 FQGNSA. V dropped 4 bases and J dropped 0; count of bases not matched to a gene: 12. The CDR3 region is CASSSYRGSISSGANVLTF. The CDR3 DNA sequence: TGTGCCAGCAGCTCTTACAGGGGATCCATCAGCTCTGGGGCCAACGTCCTGACTTTC.

J is TRBJ1-1 and V is TRBV10-3, with 8 bases identical to TRBD1. The CDR3 contains 16 residues. The germline CDR1 and CDR2 sequences are ENHRY and SYGVKD. V lost 1 base, J lost 13 bases, and 17 bases stayed unmatched. In DNA form, the CDR3 reads TGTGCCATCAGTGAGTACCGGAGCGGACAGGGAGCTGAGGGTTTCTTT. It encodes CAISEYRSGQGAEGFF.

The chain links TRBV29-1 to TRBJ2-5; TRBD2 agrees at 14 bases. V lost 6 bases to trimming and J lost 11 bases; unmatched junction nucleotides: 8. This CDR3 region has 13 residues. Germline loops: CDR1 SQVTM, CDR2 ANQGSEA. CDR3 residues: CSVGTSGSFVQYF. The CDR3 nucleotides are TGCAGCGTGGGGACTAGCGGGAGTTTTGTGCAGTACTTC.

J is TRBJ1-4 and V is TRBV7-2; TRBD1 matches at 7 bases. CDR1 and CDR2 from the germline V gene are SGHTA and FQGNSA. CDR3 length: 16 residues. V gave up 5 bases and J gave up 2 bases; unmatched junction bases: 8. CDR3 region: CASSPWTGGTNEKLFF. DNA of the CDR3: TGTGCCAGCAGCCCTTGGACAGGAGGGACTAATGAAAAACTGTTTTTT.

This clonotype was detected only a few times. This sequence joins TRBV7-2 and TRBJ2-7; possibly TRBD1 for D (5 bases). Per the germline V gene, CDR1 is SGHTA and CDR2 is FQGNSA. The V and J ends lost 5 bases and 4 bases respectively, with 15 bases between them. This CDR3 has 14 residues. The CDR3 bases are TGTGCCAGCAGCCCACCCCGACAGACTTACGAGCAGTACTTC. This encodes CASSPPRQTYEQYF. The variable domain in full, completed from reference TRBV7-2 and TRBJ2-7, reads GAGVSQSPSNKVTEKGKDVELRCDPISGHTALYWYRQSLGQGLEFLIYFQGNSAPDKSGLPSDRFSAERTGGSVSTLTIQRTQQEDSAVYLCASSPPRQTYEQYFGPGTRLTVT.

This chain joins TRBV29-1 and TRBJ2-2, with 10 bases matching TRBD2. There are 18 residues in the CDR3. Per germline, CDR1 SQVTM and CDR2 ANQGSEA. J lost 3 bases, V lost 6 bases, and 16 bases had no gene match. The CDR3 spells CSVTGYKAGGPHTGELFF. CDR3 bases: TGCAGCGTAACTGGGTATAAAGCGGGAGGGCCGCACACCGGGGAGCTGTTTTTT.

The V gene is TRBV3-1, the J gene TRBJ1-2; possible D gene TRBD1, 6 bases. Germline V gives CDR1 LGHDT, CDR2 YNNKEL (reference sequence). The CDR3 loop spans 13 amino acids. Trimming shortened V by 1 base and J by 6 bases, and 9 bases separated the two germline ends. The CDR3 DNA follows: TGTGCCAGCAGCCAAGGACAGGATCATGGCTACACCTTC. The encoded protein is CASSQGQDHGYTF.

The table lists this clonotype with a few counts. The chain has TRBV24-1 and TRBJ2-1, with no clear D. Trimming removed 3 bases from V and 7 bases from J, with 9 bases in between. CDR3 length: 13 amino acids. Germline-derived CDR1 and CDR2 are KGHDR and SFDVKD. CDR3 bases: TGTGCCACCAGTGATAGCCACCAAAATGAGCAGTTCTTC. This encodes CATSDSHQNEQFF.

The chain employs TRBV20-1 and TRBJ2-7; TRBD1 might be the D (6 bases). The end of the DNA is better explained by TRBJ2-4, so the J call may be wrong. This CDR3 is 13 amino acids long. Germline values: CDR1 DFQATT, CDR2 SNEGSKA (reference sequence). CDR3 nucleotides: TGCAGTGCTAGTGTCGGCCAGGGGAACATTCAGTACTTC. This encodes CSASVGQGNIQYF.

Note on this clonotype: A read error may produce the germline difference seen at one junction end. V gene TRBV7-8 combines with J gene TRBJ2-1, with D perhaps TRBD2 (5 bases). CDR1 SGHVS and CDR2 FQNEAQ come from the germline V gene. CDR3 length: 13 amino acids. The CDR3, as DNA: TGTGCCAGCAGCTTTCGGGGTAACAATAAGCAGTTCTTC. It encodes CASSFRGNNKQFF.

This chain connects TRBV4-3 to TRBJ1-2; TRBD1 agrees at 7 bases. V was clipped by 0 bases and J by 3 bases; unmatched bases: 4. CDR3 length: 15 amino acids. CDR1 is LGHNA and CDR2 is YSLEER in the germline V gene. The CDR3 nucleotides read TGCGCCAGCAGCCAAGAGCCGGGACAGCACTATGGCTACACCTTC. Protein product: CASSQEPGQHYGYTF.

This clonotype occurred once. V gene TRBV24-1 combines with J gene TRBJ2-3, with TRBD1 identical over 8 bases. V gave up 4 bases and J gave up 6 bases; unmatched junction bases: 11. Germline V gene data show CDR1 as KGHDR and CDR2 as SFDVKD. The CDR3 has 16 amino acids. CDR3 sequence: CATSEPRGRGPDTQYF. The CDR3 bases are TGTGCCACCAGTGAACCCAGGGGGCGCGGTCCCGATACGCAGTATTTT.

The DNA for the CDR3 is TGCAGTGCCCCCTCCGGGACTAGCGGGAGCCCCGGGGAGCTGTTTTTT. Its translation is CSAPSGTSGSPGELFF. This chain links TRBV20-1 with TRBJ2-2; 14 bases are shared with TRBD2. J was trimmed by 6 bases and V by 6 bases; bases with no gene match: 9. Germline CDR1 reads DFQATT; CDR2 reads SNEGSKA (reference sequence). This CDR3 comprises 16 residues.